A single sample is the source of the 7 T cell receptor beta chains below, sequenced in a study of blood T cells in healthy people across ages (dated by TCRdb to the mid-2010s). The method behind the library was 5' RACE. The sample was run on an Illumina HiSeq 2500. A second PCR of roughly 6 to 12 cycles was run with a J-beta primer mix and a sample-barcoded 5' primer. The public reads were reanalyzed by TCRdb: fastp trimming at Q25, MiXCR alignment, in-frame beta chains only. CDR3 protein sequences are deduplicated, and each keeps its most common genes and DNA. Across this sample there are about 720,000 distinct CDR3 sequences, with roughly 20% seen only once. Around 22% of the sample comes from the top ten. Material for sequencing was blood. The source is a man aged 65 to 79 in good health.

This clonotype has only a few counts. This chain links TRBV6-5 with TRBJ2-5, with 9 bases lining up with TRBD2. This CDR3 is 14 amino acids long. Germline-derived CDR1 and CDR2 are MNHEY and SVGAGI. After removal of 2 bases from V and 5 bases from J, the junction contained 3 bases not matched to a gene. CDR3 bases: TGTGCCAGCAGTTACCGGACTAGCGATGAGACCCAGTACTTC. This encodes CASSYRTSDETQYF.

This chain links TRBV20-1 with TRBJ1-2, with D tentatively TRBD1 (6 bases). This CDR3 is 11 amino acids long. Trimming removed 7 bases from V and 6 bases from J, with 12 bases in between. Germline V gene lookup returns CDR1 DFQATT and CDR2 SNEGSKA (reference sequence). In nucleotides, the CDR3 is TGCAGTGTTACACAGGGCGATGGCTACACCTTC. Residues: CSVTQGDGYTF.

V gene TRBV3-1 combines with J gene TRBJ2-1; 11 bases are a match to TRBD2. J lost 5 bases, V lost 4 bases, and 10 bases had no gene match. Germline CDR1 is LGHDT and CDR2 is YNNKEL (reference sequence). This CDR3 has 17 residues. Here the CDR3 DNA reads TGTGCCAGCAGCCGCGGACTAGCGGGCAAACCTCACAATGAGCAGTTCTTC. This gives the protein CASSRGLAGKPHNEQFF.

This clonotype was recorded a few times. The chain has TRBV5-5 and TRBJ2-3, with D possibly being TRBD2 (6 bases). Germline CDR1 reads SGHKS; CDR2 reads YYEKEE (reference sequence). The length of the CDR3 is 14 residues. V lost 6 bases and J lost 0, with 11 bases in between. The CDR3 DNA reads TGTGCCAGCATCCGGAGCGGGAGCACAGATACGCAGTATTTT. Its translation is CASIRSGSTDTQYF. Using reference TRBV5-5 and TRBJ2-3 for the parts outside the CDR3, the full variable domain is DAGVTQSPTHLIKTRGQQVTLRCSPISGHKSVSWYQQVLGQGPQFIFQYYEKEERGRGNFPDRFSARQFPNYSSELNVNALLLGDSALYLCASIRSGSTDTQYFGPGTRLTVL.

CDR3 DNA sequence: TGTGCCAGCAGTTACTCGTACTTAGCGGGGGTCGAGCAGTACTTC. Its translation is CASSYSYLAGVEQYF. The J gene is TRBJ2-7, the V gene TRBV6-5; 9 nucleotides match TRBD2. Trimming cost V 0 bases and J 6 bases; bases outside gene matches: 6. Germline V gives CDR1 MNHEY, CDR2 SVGAGI. CDR3 length: 15 amino acids.

This clonotype turned up a few times. V is TRBV18 and J is TRBJ1-1, with TRBD1 identical over 7 bases. From germline, CDR1 is KGHSH and CDR2 LQKENI. The length of the CDR3 is 15 residues. V trimming: 3 bases; J trimming: 5 bases; junction bases outside the gene matches: 9. The CDR3 DNA reads as TGTGCCAGCTCACCTTTAGAGACAGGGAGGACTGAAGCTTTCTTT. It encodes CASSPLETGRTEAFF.

The chain joins TRBV2 to TRBJ2-3, with D unclear. Germline values: CDR1 SNHLY, CDR2 FYNNEI. The CDR3 has 11 residues. Between the trimmed V and J ends, which lost 7 bases and 5 bases, there was a span of 7 bases. CDR3 bases: TGTGCCAGCACTTTTGTAGATACGCAGTATTTT. It encodes CASTFVDTQYF.